The following is a T cell receptor beta chain sequence with its context. Its antigen is still unknown. Specified time point: after dendritic cell vaccination, including at tumor progression/relapse. Selection required adequate fresh-frozen tumor tissue plus more than two years' survival data. This CDR3 spans 15 amino acids. Trimming left V 5 bases short and J 6 bases short, with 17 bases between. Germline-derived CDR1 and CDR2 are MNHNY and SVGAGI (reference sequence). The data were obtained in a study of glioma-infiltrating T cells after dendritic cell vaccination. Turning to the study itself: The vaccine used monocyte-derived dendritic cells pulsed overnight with autologous tumor lysate. Study outcomes and limitations: Higher TCR clonality did not directly relate to longer survival.

Assay: immunoSEQ multiplex PCR; the TCRdb copy retains only in-frame clones and omits some. The sample yields around 25,000 clones, roughly 86% seen once. This receptor was taken from a human donor with glioblastoma. The sample consisted of blood, taken after dendritic cell vaccination. The rearrangement uses TRBV6-6 and TRBJ1-5, with D perhaps matching TRBD1 (6 bases). CDR3 region: CASSPGTPGSQPQHF. The CDR3 DNA sequence: TGTGCCAGCAGTCCCGGGACACCGGGGAGTCAGCCCCAGCATTTT.